This is a list of T cell receptor beta chains from one sample in a study of monozygotic twins with cystic fibrosis. This table comes from immunoSEQ multiplex PCR, and its TCRdb copy is limited to in-frame clones, with some not included. The repertoire includes tens of thousands of clones, around 96% of them detected once, and roughly 0.15% sits in the top ten. Sequenced: blood. The receptors shown here come from a girl aged 2 to 9 with cystic fibrosis. CDR3s include the opening cysteine and the closing phenylalanine or tryptophan. Each record gives: J gene, D gene, clone size, V gene, CDR3 DNA, CDR3 protein. The D gene is left open where the match is weak. Clone size appears in some rows only: once, few, many, or a class for an expanded clone.

>TRBJ1-3|NA|once|TRBV6-1
TGTGCCAGCACTACAGGCCTCTCTGGAAACACCATATATTTT
CASTTGLSGNTIYF
>TRBJ2-7|NA|NA|TRBV5-1
TGCGCCAGCAGCTTGGAGGTAGTACCCCTAGGGGAGCAGTACTTC
CASSLEVVPLGEQYF
>TRBJ1-1|NA|NA|TRBV6-5
TGTGCCAGCAGCCTGGACGGAATTGAAGCTTTCTTT
CASSLDGIEAFF
>TRBJ2-2|TRBD1|NA|TRBV9
TGTGCCAGCAGCGCTGGGACAGGGATGAGGACCGGGGAGCTGTTTTTT
CASSAGTGMRTGELFF
>TRBJ2-7|TRBD1|NA|TRBV27
TGTGCCAGCAGCCCGGGACAGACCTACGAGCAGTACTTC
CASSPGQTYEQYF
>TRBJ2-7|TRBD2|NA|TRBV2
TGTGCCAGCACCCTACTACAGACTAGCGGGAGGGTAGAGCAGTACTTC
CASTLLQTSGRVEQYF
>TRBJ1-5|NA|NA|TRBV5-6
TGTGCCAGCACCAGAACAGGGCCGAGCAATCAGCCCCAGCATTTT
CASTRTGPSNQPQHF
>TRBJ1-4|NA|NA|TRBV9
TGTGCCAGCAGCGAGACAGTTATAAATGAAAAACTGTTTTTT
CASSETVINEKLFF
>TRBJ2-1|NA|NA|TRBV30
TGTGCCTGGAGTGTACGAGCTAGCCGCAATGAGCAGTTCTTC
CAWSVRASRNEQFF
>TRBJ1-1|NA|NA|TRBV28
TGTGCCAGCAGTTTAGATCGACAGGCGAACACTGAAGCTTTCTTT
CASSLDRQANTEAFF